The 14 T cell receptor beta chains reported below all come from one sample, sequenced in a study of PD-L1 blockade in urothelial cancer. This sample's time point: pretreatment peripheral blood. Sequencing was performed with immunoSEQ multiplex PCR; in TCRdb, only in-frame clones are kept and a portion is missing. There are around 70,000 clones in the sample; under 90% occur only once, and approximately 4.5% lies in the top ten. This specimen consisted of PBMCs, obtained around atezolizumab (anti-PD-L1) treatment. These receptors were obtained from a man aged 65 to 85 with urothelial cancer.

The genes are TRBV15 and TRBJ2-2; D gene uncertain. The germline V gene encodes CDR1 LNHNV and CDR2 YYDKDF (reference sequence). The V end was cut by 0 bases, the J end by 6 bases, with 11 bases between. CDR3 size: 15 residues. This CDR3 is CATSREAAVAGELFF. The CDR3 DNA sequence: TGTGCCACCAGCAGAGAGGCGGCGGTCGCCGGGGAGCTGTTTTTT. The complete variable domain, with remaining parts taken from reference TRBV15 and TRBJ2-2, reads DAMVIQNPRYQVTQFGKPVTLSCSQTLNHNVMYWYQQKSSQAPKLLFHYYDKDFNNEADTPDNFQSRRPNTSFCFLDIRSPGLGDTAMYLCATSREAAVAGELFFGEGSRLTVL.

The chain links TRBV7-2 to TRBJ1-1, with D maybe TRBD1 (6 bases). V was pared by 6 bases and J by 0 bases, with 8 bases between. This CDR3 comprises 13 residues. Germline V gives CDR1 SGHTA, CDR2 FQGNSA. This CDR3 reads CASSGQLNTEAFF. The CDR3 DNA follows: TGTGCCAGCAGTGGACAGCTGAACACTGAAGCTTTCTTT.

As DNA, the CDR3 is TGTGCCAGCAGTTACTCTGGGGGGTTCTCCTACGAGCAGTACTTC. Residues: CASSYSGGFSYEQYF. The V call is TRBV6-6, the J call TRBJ2-7; tentative D call: TRBD2 (6 bases). Trimming removed 0 bases at V and 0 bases at J, with 9 bases between. CDR3 length: 15 residues. Germline assignment: CDR1 MNHNY and CDR2 SVGAGI (reference sequence).

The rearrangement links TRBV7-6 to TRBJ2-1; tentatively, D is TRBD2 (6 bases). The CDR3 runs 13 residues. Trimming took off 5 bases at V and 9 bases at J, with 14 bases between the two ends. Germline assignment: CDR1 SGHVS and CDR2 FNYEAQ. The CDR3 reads CASSPEPGGEQFF. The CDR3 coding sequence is TGTGCCAGCAGCCCAGAGCCCGGGGGTGAGCAGTTCTTC.

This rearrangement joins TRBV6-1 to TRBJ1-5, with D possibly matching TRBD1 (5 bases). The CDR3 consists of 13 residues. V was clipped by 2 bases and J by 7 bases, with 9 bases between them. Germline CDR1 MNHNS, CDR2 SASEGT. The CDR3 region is CASSETRAQPQHF. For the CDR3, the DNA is TGTGCCAGCAGTGAAACCAGGGCACAGCCCCAGCATTTT.

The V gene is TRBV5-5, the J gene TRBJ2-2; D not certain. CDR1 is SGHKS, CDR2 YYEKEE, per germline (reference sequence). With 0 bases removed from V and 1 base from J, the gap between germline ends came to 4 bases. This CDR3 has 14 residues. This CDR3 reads CASSLAGNTGELFF. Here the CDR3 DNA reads TGTGCCAGCAGCTTGGCGGGGAACACCGGGGAGCTGTTTTTT.

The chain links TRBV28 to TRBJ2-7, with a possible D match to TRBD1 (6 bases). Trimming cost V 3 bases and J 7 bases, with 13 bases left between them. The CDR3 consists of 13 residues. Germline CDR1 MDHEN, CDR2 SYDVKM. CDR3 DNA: TGTGCCAGCAGTTTGTCCAGGGGTGGGGAGCAGTACTTC. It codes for CASSLSRGGEQYF.

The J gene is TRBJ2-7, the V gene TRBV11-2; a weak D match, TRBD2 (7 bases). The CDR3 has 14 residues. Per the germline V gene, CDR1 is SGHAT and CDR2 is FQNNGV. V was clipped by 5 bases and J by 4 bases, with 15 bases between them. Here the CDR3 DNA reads TGTGCCAGCAGCAATCGGGGAGGGGGATACGAGCAGTACTTC. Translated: CASSNRGGGYEQYF. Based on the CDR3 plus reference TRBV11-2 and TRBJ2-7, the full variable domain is EAGVAQSPRYKIIEKRQSVAFWCNPISGHATLYWYQQILGQGPKLLIQFQNNGVVDDSQLPKDRFSAERLKGVDSTLKIQPAKLEDSAVYLCASSNRGGGYEQYFGPGTRLTVT.

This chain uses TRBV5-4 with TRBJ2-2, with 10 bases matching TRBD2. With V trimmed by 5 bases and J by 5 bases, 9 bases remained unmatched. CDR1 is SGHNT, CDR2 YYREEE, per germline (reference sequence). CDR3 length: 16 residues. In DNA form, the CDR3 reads TGTGCCAGCAGTTTAGCGGGAGGCTCGGAGACCGGGGAGCTGTTTTTT. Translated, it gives CASSLAGGSETGELFF.

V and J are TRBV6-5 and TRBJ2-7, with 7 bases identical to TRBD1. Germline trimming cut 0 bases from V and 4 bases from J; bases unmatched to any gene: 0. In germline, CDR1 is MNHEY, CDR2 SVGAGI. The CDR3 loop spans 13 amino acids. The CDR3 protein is CASSYSGQYEQYF. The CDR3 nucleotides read TGTGCCAGCAGTTACTCGGGACAGTACGAGCAGTACTTC.

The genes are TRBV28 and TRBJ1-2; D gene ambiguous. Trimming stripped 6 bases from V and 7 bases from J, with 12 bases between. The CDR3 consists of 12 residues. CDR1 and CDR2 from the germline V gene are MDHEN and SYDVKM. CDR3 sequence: CASRAGVGGYTF. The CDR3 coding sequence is TGTGCCAGCAGGGCCGGGGTTGGTGGCTACACCTTC.

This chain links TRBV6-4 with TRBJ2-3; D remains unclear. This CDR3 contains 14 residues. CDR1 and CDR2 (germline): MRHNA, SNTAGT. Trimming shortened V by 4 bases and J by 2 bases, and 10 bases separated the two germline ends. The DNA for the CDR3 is TGTGCCAGCAGTGGCTCCCTCTTCACAGATACGCAGTATTTT. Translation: CASSGSLFTDTQYF.

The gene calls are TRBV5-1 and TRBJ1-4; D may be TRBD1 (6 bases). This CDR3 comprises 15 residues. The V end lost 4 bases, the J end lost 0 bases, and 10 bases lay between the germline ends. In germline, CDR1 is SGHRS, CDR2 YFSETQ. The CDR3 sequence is CASSLGTPTNEKLFF. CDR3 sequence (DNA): TGCGCCAGCAGCCTAGGGACACCAACTAATGAAAAACTGTTTTTT.

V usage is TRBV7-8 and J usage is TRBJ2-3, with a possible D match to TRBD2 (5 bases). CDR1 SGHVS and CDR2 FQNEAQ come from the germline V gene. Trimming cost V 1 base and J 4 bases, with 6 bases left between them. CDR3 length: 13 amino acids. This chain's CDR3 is CASSLVGADTQYF. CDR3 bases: TGTGCCAGCAGCTTAGTCGGGGCAGATACGCAGTATTTT.